This T cell receptor beta chain came from a study of naive and memory T cell subsets. Amplification of ligated cDNA took four PCR rounds with SP2 and nested alpha and beta constant primers. Reverse transcription of blood and skin TCR RNA was primed at alpha and beta constant regions. TCRdb reanalysed the 5' RACE reads using MiXCR and keeps one entry per CDR3 protein. There are tens of thousands of distinct CDR3 sequences in the sample; more than 7.5% occur only once, and almost 10% lies in the top ten. This clonotype turned up a few times. Antigen: not known. The germline CDR1 and CDR2 sequences are KGHDR and SFDVKD. Trimming took off 4 bases at V and 9 bases at J, with 14 bases between the two ends. CDR3 length equals 13 residues. Findings and limits, study-wide: The RNA method is potentially sensitive to activation and differentiation changes.

An oligonucleotide containing a UMI was ligated to the 3' end of TCR cDNA. Whole-blood samples were 2.5 to 3 ml of peripheral blood from healthy adult volunteers. This TCR came from a female donor in good health. The chain recombines TRBV24-1 with TRBJ1-1, with D perhaps matching TRBD1 (6 bases). The CDR3 spells CATSDDRISQAFF. CDR3 DNA sequence: TGTGCCACCAGTGACGACAGGATCTCTCAAGCTTTCTTT.